This section outlines one T cell receptor beta chain sequence together with its context. Which antigen it targets is not known. Within one base of it there is no much larger clone, and no base qualities were kept. This specimen includes other DNA sequences encoding the same CDR3. These data belong to a study of cytomegalovirus exposure and HLA in healthy donors (dated by TCRdb to about 2017). At the level of the whole study: An earlier analysis of roughly 570 of the donors reported approximately 260 Gb of sequence data and around 100 million unique TCR beta sequences obtained from approximately 180 million T cells. To predict cytomegalovirus infection status, the study brought together high-throughput TCR immunosequencing, statistical association of individual TCRs with disease status, and machine learning. About 280 gigabases of sequencing data and tens of millions of unique TCR sequences were included in an early release covering several hundred HLA-typed donors. Besides the first cohort of around 670 subjects, a separate validation cohort made up of over 100 different subjects was used. An earlier analysis of 450 to 750 of the donors used high-throughput TCR beta sequencing to judge whether each TCR beta V gene segment behaved as functional or pseudogenic. Using immunosequencing, the study profiled T cell repertoires from 500 to 800 subjects and related those repertoires to cytomegalovirus serostatus. Among about 390 genotyped donors of the cohort, an average of approximately 240,000 unique TCR beta nucleotide sequences were sequenced per donor, about a sixth of them non-productive. The study aimed to test whether cataloging public T cell receptors could reveal signatures of past pathogen exposure. Among the roughly 400 genotyped donors, around 81% belonged to the genetic ancestry cluster associated with self-reported Caucasian donors. The later analysis used no new phenotypic data to find candidate immune exposures, relying instead on TCR beta sequences and their occurrence across donors. Donor age, sex, ethnicity and CMV serostatus were compiled alongside the repertoire data. A later genetic analysis took genome-wide SNP genotypes for about 55% of the roughly 670 donors and used that subset as a discovery cohort. Typing coverage differed by locus: A, B, C, DRB1 and DQB1 were typed in roughly 629-640 donors, DQA1 in 522, DPA1 in 606, and DPB1 in just under 480. HLA typing included class I and class II loci at four-digit resolution. All discovery cohort repertoires had been generated on a single sequencing platform. In a later analysis, previously published TCR beta repertoires from several hundred donors were re-analyzed and high-resolution HLA genotyping was added so that TCR occurrence patterns could be studied. Several DR-DQ haplotypes were handled as single units for association and clustering because linkage in the cohort was strong. The paper as a whole reports these results and caveats: A later analysis reported that several top co-occurrence clusters appeared linked to parvovirus B19, influenza, CMV and Epstein-Barr virus. In a later analysis, the rate of TCR association differed among HLA loci, with DRB1 alleles having the most associated TCRs and HLA-C alleles having the fewest. The only immune exposure information available for the cohort was CMV serostatus. It was suggested by the authors that the approach could potentially be generalized to other disease states and immunological phenotypes. Linkage disequilibrium might explain the correlated functional status among segregating V segments, but an unknown experimental factor could not be ruled out. V-gene and J-gene trimming of TCR beta chains was associated with a missense DCLRE1C variant in a later genetic analysis, and the association was replicated in an independent cohort. The cohort was sequenced for TCR beta chains only, and without alpha or paired-chain data the features that could be detected were limited. Cytomegalovirus status was reported to be diagnosed by the classifier with high specificity and sensitivity in both the original and validation cohorts. The study gave a list of under 200 TCR beta chains associated with cytomegalovirus. A further reported finding was that TCR beta sequences accurately predicted the HLA-A and HLA-B alleles for most subjects in the first cohort. In vitro tests confirmed that a few of the cytomegalovirus-associated TCR beta chains recognize cytomegalovirus antigens. A later analysis found that most CMV-associated TCR beta chains appeared HLA-restricted, with HLA associations seemingly driven largely by CMV exposure. Some IMGT-functional V segments, including TRBV6-2 and TRBV6-3, could not be distinguished by the 87-base-pair reads and were therefore excluded. The earlier analysis of about 600 of the donors excluded over 15 rarely observed V segments, including chromosome 9 orphons, because counts were too low. Because HLA typing was unavailable for some donors at each locus, only the typed subset was used in association tests. A cluster of highly shared sequence variants was judged likely to represent a technical artifact of the sequencing pipeline. In an earlier analysis of over 550 of the donors, most TCR beta V segments were observed in productive rearrangements about 90% or about 30% of the time, broadly matching IMGT annotations. While some public TCRs were present in many individuals, most TCR sequences turned up only very rarely across donors. When HLA alleles, especially DR and DQ, strongly co-occurred, TCR associations were difficult to assign to individual alleles. In a later analysis, HLA-associated TCR beta chains showed more clonal expansion and lower generation probabilities than non-associated chains that were equally common. At a false discovery rate of 0.05, a later analysis linked fewer than 20,000 TCR beta sequences to specific HLA alleles. In a later genetic analysis, fewer N-insertions in productive TCRs were reported among donors in an Asian-associated ancestry cluster than the roughly 700-donor mean. Sequencing depth was assumed to be roughly uniform across donors in the presence/absence analyses, though that assumption may not hold.

The cohort comprised approximately 700 healthy bone marrow donors. All cohort members were sampled while nominally healthy, although unrecorded immune exposures were likely present. The donor was CMV seronegative and was included in the group of about 400 seronegative cohort members. Each donor provided a peripheral blood sample, and peripheral blood mononuclear cells were used for TCR beta sequencing. Genomic DNA extraction from the blood cell samples was performed with the Qiagen DNeasy Blood Extraction Kit. For CDR1 and CDR2, the germline V gene lists MNHEY and SVGAGI. Between the V and J ends, shortened by 2 bases and 1 base respectively, the junction contains 8 bases. The cysteine opens and the phenylalanine closes a CDR3 of 14 amino acids. The entry retains the CDR3 DNA only, 42 bases that are in frame from base 1. Libraries were prepared through the immunoSEQ multiplex PCR assay. A mixture of 60 forward primers for TCR Vbeta segments and 13 reverse primers for TCR Jbeta segments was used in the multiplex PCR. A multiplex PCR assay on genomic DNA amplified the CDR3 region of rearranged TCR beta genes. Amplified TCR beta libraries were sequenced as 87-base-pair reads on the Illumina HiSeq System. Regarding the original processing steps: In a later analysis, tens of millions of unique TCR beta chains were counted across the approximately 640 repertoires, and some 10 million of these chains were shared by at least two donors. A nearest-neighbor algorithm error-corrected the raw reads and collapsed the reads into unique sequences, merging closely related sequences to remove PCR and sequencing errors. Alignment of CDR3 sequences to IMGT reference sequences was used to assign V, D and J gene segments. For a sequence to be retained, a match of at least six nucleotides was required to both a V gene segment and a J gene segment. A rearrangement was called productive if the CDR3 had no stop codons and remained in frame with V and J, and every other rearrangement was called non-productive. CDR3 was defined by IMGT convention, running from the second conserved V-encoded cysteine to the conserved J-encoded phenylalanine. The earlier analysis of 587 of the donors excluded sequences that lacked an unambiguous match to a single V gene segment. In an earlier analysis of some 590 of the donors, a V segment was called functional when productive rearrangements were above 56.7%, and segregating when the standard deviation between donors exceeded 5%. A statistical classification framework was built to diagnose cytomegalovirus status from the catalog of TCR beta chain sequences. In a later analysis, V and J genes were assigned by comparing TCR nucleotide sequences against IMGT/GENE-DB human TR gene sequences. A later analysis assigned CDR3 sequences and most-parsimonious VDJ recombination scenarios with the TCRdist pipeline. In a later analysis, each TCR beta chain was defined by its CDR3 amino acid sequence together with its V-gene family, and reads without a unique V-gene family were excluded. In a later analysis, 450 to 600 highly shared, low-generation-probability nucleotide sequences were removed to address suspected cross-contamination and a sequencing artifact. For each public chain, a later analysis derived a clonal expansion index from normalized ranks of inferred template counts within each repertoire. In a later analysis, generation probabilities were computed using a VDJ recombination model fitted to out-of-frame rearrangements, and the results were checked against IGoR. In a later analysis, hypergeometric tests were used to score TCR-TCR, TCR-HLA and TCR-CMV co-occurrence, with a repertoire-size bias correction applied to TCR pairs. In a later analysis, false discovery rates were estimated by permuting HLA or CMV assignments 20 times. In a later analysis, co-occurring TCRs were grouped using DBSCAN, with TCRdist sequence similarity added in when clustering inside HLA-allele-positive subsets. Co-occurrence clustering excluded repertoires with fewer than 30,000 or more than 120,000 public chains, plus five with anomalous nucleotide sharing. The immuneACCESS repertoire file appears here via TCRdb, limited to in-frame rearrangements. These files lack a portion of the clones; in checked studies, under half of the deficit traces to unresolved V genes, and the cause of the others is not known. The DNA was the basis for D and trimming; V, J and clone size are from that table. In this sample the table shows roughly 200,000 clones, 65% to 85% of which occur a single time. Clones ranked in the top ten supply roughly 0.75% of the sample.

The TCR comes from a boy aged 2 to 10 in good health and CMV-seronegative. Sequencing was done on a sample of PBMCs. Recombination joined TRBV6-5 with TRBJ2-5, with a tentative D gene TRBD1 over 5 matching bases. The CDR3 reads as follows: CASSYGQGQETQYF. The DNA reads as follows: TGTGCCAGCAGTTACGGCCAGGGCCAAGAGACCCAGTACTTC.